Listed below are T cell receptor beta chains from one sample, sequenced in a study of T cells in Graves' hyperthyroidism and ophthalmopathy. Via MiXCR, TCRdb re-called the multiplex PCR reads, giving one row per CDR3 protein. The sample contains some 550,000 distinct CDR3 sequences, around 16% of which appear only once. Material for sequencing was blood. These TCRs come from a woman in her forties with Graves' ophthalmopathy. Both conserved end residues are part of each CDR3. A D gene is named only where the DNA matches it firmly. Clone size is given for some rows only: seen once, a few or many times, or a class if the clone is expanded.

TRBD1	TRBJ1-4	TRBV6-1	14	.	CASSPQGAQEKLFF	TGTGCCAGCAGCCCACAGGGGGCGCAGGAAAAACTGTTTTTT
.	TRBJ2-3	TRBV29-1	14	many	CSSAGGPSTDTQYF	TGCAGCTCCGCCGGCGGGCCTAGCACAGATACGCAGTATTTT
.	TRBJ2-3	TRBV6-1	14	many	CASRPELGTDTQYF	TGTGCCAGCAGACCTGAATTAGGGACAGATACGCAGTATTTT
.	TRBJ1-2	TRBV5-1	11	many	CASSPGDGYTF	TGCGCCAGCAGCCCTGGGGATGGCTACACCTTC
.	TRBJ1-2	TRBV29-1	10	.	CSVEGGGYTF	TGCAGCGTTGAAGGTGGAGGCTACACCTTC
TRBD1	TRBJ1-2	TRBV12-3/TRBV12-4	13	many	CASMDRGYYGYTF	TGTGCCAGCATGGACAGGGGTTACTATGGCTACACCTTC
TRBD1	TRBJ1-2	TRBV19	14	few	CASSIDREVYGYTF	TGTGCCAGTAGTATCGACAGGGAAGTGTATGGCTACACCTTC
TRBD1	TRBJ2-2	TRBV30	15	few	CAWSRTGANTGELFF	TGTGCCTGGAGTCGAACAGGGGCGAACACCGGGGAGCTGTTTTTT
TRBD2	TRBJ2-1	TRBV3-1	15	.	CASSPGAGGPSEQFF	TGTGCCAGCAGCCCTGGAGCGGGGGGGCCCAGTGAGCAGTTCTTC
.	TRBJ2-1	TRBV2	14	many	CASTELMTNNEQFF	TGTGCCAGCACTGAACTAATGACTAACAATGAGCAGTTCTTC
.	TRBJ2-1	TRBV6-1	13	few	CASSDDGDDRKFF	TGTGCCAGCAGTGACGACGGAGACGACAGAAAGTTCTTC
.	TRBJ2-5	TRBV29-1	13	.	CSVHKTDQETQYF	TGCAGCGTTCACAAGACAGATCAAGAGACCCAGTACTTC
.	TRBJ1-5	TRBV11-2	14	few	CASSKTGYNQPQHF	TGTGCCAGTAGTAAGACAGGATACAATCAGCCCCAGCATTTT
TRBD2	TRBJ2-3	TRBV12-5	15	few	CASGTDGGDTDTQYF	TGTGCTAGTGGAACGGACGGGGGGGACACAGATACGCAGTATTTT
.	TRBJ1-2	TRBV5-1	14	.	CASSLNTEYYGYTF	TGCGCCAGCAGCTTGAATACCGAGTACTATGGCTACACCTTC
.	TRBJ1-2	TRBV6-1	13	few	CASSDQDSYGYTF	TGTGCCAGCAGTGACCAAGACAGTTATGGCTACACCTTC
TRBD1	TRBJ2-5	TRBV29-1	16	few	CSVEDRDRGPGETQYF	TGCAGCGTTGAAGATCGGGACAGGGGGCCTGGAGAGACCCAGTACTTC
.	TRBJ2-5	TRBV15	15	.	CATSRDVTGDFSQYF	TGTGCCACCAGCAGAGATGTCACGGGGGATTTTTCCCAGTACTTC
.	TRBJ2-1	TRBV6-9	15	many	CASSYSGTKYNEQFF	TGTGCCAGCAGTTATTCCGGGACAAAATACAATGAGCAGTTCTTC
.	TRBJ2-1	TRBV5-1	12	few	CASSLSMDEQFF	TGCGCCAGCAGCTTAAGTATGGATGAGCAGTTCTTC
TRBD1	TRBJ1-5	TRBV12-3/TRBV12-4	18	many	CASRQATGDLYSNQPQHF	TGTGCCAGCAGACAGGCGACAGGGGACCTTTATAGCAATCAGCCCCAGCATTTT
TRBD2	TRBJ2-3	TRBV3-1	17	many	CASSRGLGSGRANTQYF	TGTGCCAGCAGCCGAGGGCTCGGGAGCGGGAGGGCGAATACGCAGTATTTT
.	TRBJ2-5	TRBV5-1	13	.	CASSWSTGETQYF	TGCGCCAGCAGCTGGTCGACAGGAGAGACCCAGTACTTC
.	TRBJ1-4	TRBV30	15	few	CAWTRAGKTNEKLFF	TGTGCCTGGACCCGGGCAGGGAAGACTAATGAAAAACTGTTTTTT
.	TRBJ2-7	TRBV12-5	11	.	CASGFGSEQYF	TGTGCTAGTGGTTTCGGGTCCGAGCAGTACTTC
.	TRBJ2-3	TRBV29-1	13	.	CTLTGPMTDTQYF	TGCACCTTGACGGGACCAATGACAGATACGCAGTATTTT
.	TRBJ1-5	TRBV7-9	16	many	CASNRGGDVGNQPQHF	TGTGCCAGCAACCGGGGGGGGGATGTTGGCAATCAGCCCCAGCATTTT